Listed below are T cell receptor beta chains from one sample, sequenced in a study of blood T cell repertoires in COVID-19. Using immunoSEQ multiplex PCR, the repertoire was profiled, and TCRdb retains in-frame clones only, with some absent. The data contain 120,000 to 150,000 clones, more than 70% of them singletons. Sequencing was performed on peripheral blood. Every receptor here comes from an older woman with acute or convalescent COVID-19. CDR3s include the opening cysteine and the closing phenylalanine or tryptophan. D genes are given only for firm matches. For some rows the clone size is stated as once, few or many, or as a class when expanded; others skip it.

clone_size | j_call | v_call | d_call | cdr3_aa | cdr3_nt
- | TRBJ1-5 | TRBV7-8 | - | CASSPPSSNQPQHF | TGTGCCAGCAGCCCCCCCAGTAGCAATCAGCCCCAGCATTTT
- | TRBJ2-5 | TRBV2 | TRBD1 | CASRAGQGQETQYF | TGTGCCAGCAGGGCCGGACAGGGCCAAGAGACCCAGTACTTC
- | TRBJ2-1 | TRBV27 | TRBD2 | CASSSPPGLPYNEQFF | TGTGCCAGCAGTTCACCGCCGGGACTACCCTACAATGAGCAGTTCTTC
- | TRBJ2-7 | TRBV21-1 | - | CASSNPVRDRDRVDEQYF | TGTGCCAGCAGCAATCCAGTAAGAGACCGGGACAGGGTGGACGAGCAGTACTTC
many | TRBJ1-6 | TRBV4-1 | - | CASSQERGNSPLHF | TGCGCCAGCAGCCAAGAAAGGGGGAATTCACCCCTCCACTTT
- | TRBJ1-2 | TRBV27 | - | CASSSTGFYGYTF | TGTGCCAGCAGTTCGACGGGGTTCTATGGCTACACCTTC
- | TRBJ1-6 | TRBV9 | TRBD1 | CASSVSDRGNSPLHF | TGTGCCAGCAGCGTTTCGGACAGGGGCAATTCACCCCTCCACTTT
- | TRBJ2-1 | TRBV7-9 | - | CASSLALRTPRSYNEQFF | TGTGCCAGCAGCTTAGCCCTTAGGACACCCCGCTCCTACAATGAGCAGTTCTTC
- | TRBJ2-6 | TRBV5-6 | - | CASSFRTAGANVLTF | TGTGCCAGCAGCTTTCGGACAGCTGGGGCCAACGTCCTGACTTTC
- | TRBJ2-7 | TRBV6-2/TRBV6-3 | TRBD2 | CASSSSGALYEQYF | TGTGCCAGCAGTTCAAGCGGGGCACTGTACGAGCAGTACTTC
few | TRBJ1-6 | TRBV4-1 | TRBD1 | CASRQGADNSPLHF | TGCGCCAGCAGGCAGGGGGCAGATAATTCACCCCTCCACTTT
once | TRBJ2-5 | TRBV7-2 | TRBD1 | CASSQRAGGFETQYF | TGTGCCAGCAGCCAGCGGGCAGGGGGCTTTGAGACCCAGTACTTC
- | TRBJ2-7 | TRBV11-2 | TRBD2 | CASSLDRGEGYEQYF | TGTGCCAGCAGCTTAGATCGGGGGGAGGGCTACGAGCAGTACTTC
once | TRBJ2-1 | TRBV11-2 | - | CASSSAREPRGQFF | TGCGCCAGCAGCTCCGCCAGGGAACCCCGAGGGCAGTTCTTC
- | TRBJ1-2 | TRBV18 | - | CASSPLEGGKNGGYTF | TGTGCCAGCTCACCATTAGAAGGGGGAAAGAATGGTGGCTACACCTTC
- | TRBJ1-6 | TRBV6-1 | TRBD1 | CASSVDRDRSYNSPLHF | TGTGCCAGCAGTGTCGACAGGGATCGTTCCTATAATTCACCCCTCCACTTT
- | TRBJ1-1 | TRBV30 | - | CAWIRGGVGGTEAFF | TGTGCCTGGATCCGGGGGGGGGTCGGGGGCACTGAAGCTTTCTTT
- | TRBJ2-2 | TRBV4-2 | TRBD1 | CASSPRAGTGNTGELFF | TGTGCCAGCAGCCCGAGGGCCGGGACAGGGAACACCGGGGAGCTGTTTTTT
- | TRBJ2-3 | TRBV4-3 | TRBD1 | CASSQATGGFTDTQYF | TGCGCCAGCAGCCAAGCCACAGGGGGGTTCACAGATACGCAGTATTTT
- | TRBJ1-5 | TRBV12-3/TRBV12-4 | - | CASSFGTLQPQHF | TGTGCCAGCAGTTTCGGGACACTCCAGCCCCAGCATTTT
- | TRBJ2-6 | TRBV4-1 | - | CASSQESYSSGANVLTF | TGCGCCAGCAGCCAAGAGAGCTATAGCTCTGGGGCCAACGTCCTGACTTTC
- | TRBJ1-2 | TRBV7-9 | - | CASSSDARGGYTF | TGTGCCAGCAGCTCGGACGCCCGCGGGGGCTACACCTTC
- | TRBJ1-3 | TRBV7-9 | TRBD1 | CASAAPGQVSGNTIYF | TGTGCCAGCGCCGCGCCGGGACAGGTCTCTGGAAACACCATATATTTT
- | TRBJ2-5 | TRBV4-3 | TRBD1 | CASSQDRGGWETQYF | TGCGCCAGCAGCCAAGATCGAGGGGGCTGGGAGACCCAGTACTTC
- | TRBJ1-1 | TRBV11-2 | - | CASSPEGGRTTEAFF | TGTGCCAGCAGCCCAGAGGGGGGGCGGACAACTGAAGCTTTCTTT
- | TRBJ2-7 | TRBV15 | TRBD1 | CATSRDGGTGSYEQYF | TGTGCCACCAGCAGAGATGGGGGGACAGGATCCTACGAGCAGTACTTC
- | TRBJ2-7 | TRBV11-2 | - | CASSLVPGYEQYF | TGTGCCAGCAGCTTAGTCCCCGGCTACGAGCAGTACTTC
- | TRBJ1-5 | TRBV7-2 | - | CASRGGNAGQPQHF | TGTGCCTCGAGGGGGGGGAACGCTGGTCAGCCCCAGCATTTT
- | TRBJ1-1 | TRBV28 | - | CASSLWARGAFF | TGTGCCAGCAGTTTATGGGCACGGGGGGCTTTCTTT
- | TRBJ2-1 | TRBV24-1 | - | CATSDSRLVQGNEQFF | TGTGCCACCAGTGATTCGCGCCTCGTACAGGGCAATGAGCAGTTCTTC
- | TRBJ2-1 | TRBV18 | TRBD2 | CASSPTISGGAASYNEQFF | TGTGCCAGCTCACCGACCATTAGCGGGGGGGCCGCGTCCTACAATGAGCAGTTCTTC
- | TRBJ2-1 | TRBV11-2 | - | CASSPRRAYNEQFF | TGTGCCAGCAGCCCGAGGAGGGCCTACAATGAGCAGTTCTTC
- | TRBJ2-6 | TRBV19 | TRBD1 | CAIGTGFSGANVLTF | TGTGCCATCGGGACAGGGTTCTCTGGGGCCAACGTCCTGACTTTC
- | TRBJ2-7 | TRBV11-3 | - | CASSSLTGYEQYF | TGTGCCAGCAGCTCCTTGACTGGCTACGAGCAGTACTTC